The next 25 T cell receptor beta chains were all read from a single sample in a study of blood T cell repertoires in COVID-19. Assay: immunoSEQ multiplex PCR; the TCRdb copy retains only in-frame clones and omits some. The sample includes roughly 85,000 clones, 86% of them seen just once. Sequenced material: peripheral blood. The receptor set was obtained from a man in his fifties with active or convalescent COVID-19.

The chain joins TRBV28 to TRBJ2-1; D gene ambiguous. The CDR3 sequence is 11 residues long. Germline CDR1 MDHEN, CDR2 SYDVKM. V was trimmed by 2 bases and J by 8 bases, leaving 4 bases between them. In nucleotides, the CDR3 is TGTGCCAGCAGTTTAGTAGATGAGCAGTTCTTC. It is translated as CASSLVDEQFF.

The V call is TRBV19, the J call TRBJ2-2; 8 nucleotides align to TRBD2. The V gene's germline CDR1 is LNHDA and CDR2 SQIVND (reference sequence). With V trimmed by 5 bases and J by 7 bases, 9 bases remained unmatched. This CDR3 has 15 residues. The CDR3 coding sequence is TGTGCCAGTAGTCCGGGACTAGTGTTGGGCGGGGAGCTGTTTTTT. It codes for CASSPGLVLGGELFF.

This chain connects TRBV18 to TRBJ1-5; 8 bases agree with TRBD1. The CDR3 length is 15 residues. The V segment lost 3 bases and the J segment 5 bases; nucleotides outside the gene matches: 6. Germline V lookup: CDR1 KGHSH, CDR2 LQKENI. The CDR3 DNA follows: TGTGCCAGCTCACCTTCGTTGGACAGGGATCAGCCCCAGCATTTT. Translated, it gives CASSPSLDRDQPQHF.

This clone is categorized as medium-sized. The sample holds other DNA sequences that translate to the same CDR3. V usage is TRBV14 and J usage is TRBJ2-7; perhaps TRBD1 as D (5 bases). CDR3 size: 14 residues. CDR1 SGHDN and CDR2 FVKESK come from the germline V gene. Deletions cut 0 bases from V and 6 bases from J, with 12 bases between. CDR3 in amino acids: CASSQDPGSREQYF. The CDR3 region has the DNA TGTGCCAGCAGCCAAGATCCAGGGTCGCGCGAGCAGTACTTC.

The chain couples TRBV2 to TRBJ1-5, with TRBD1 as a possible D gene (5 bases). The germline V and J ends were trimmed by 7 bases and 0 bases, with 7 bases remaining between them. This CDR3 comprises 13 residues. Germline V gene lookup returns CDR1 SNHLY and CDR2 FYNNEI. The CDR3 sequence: CASKRGSNQPQHF. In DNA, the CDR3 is TGTGCCAGCAAAAGGGGTAGCAATCAGCCCCAGCATTTT.

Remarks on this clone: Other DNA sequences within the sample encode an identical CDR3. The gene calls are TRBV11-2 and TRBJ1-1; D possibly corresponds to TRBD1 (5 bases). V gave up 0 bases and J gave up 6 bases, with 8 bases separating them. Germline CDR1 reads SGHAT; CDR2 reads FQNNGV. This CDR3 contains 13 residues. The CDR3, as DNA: TGTGCCAGCAGCTTAGACCGGGACTCTGAAGCTTTCTTT. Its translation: CASSLDRDSEAFF.

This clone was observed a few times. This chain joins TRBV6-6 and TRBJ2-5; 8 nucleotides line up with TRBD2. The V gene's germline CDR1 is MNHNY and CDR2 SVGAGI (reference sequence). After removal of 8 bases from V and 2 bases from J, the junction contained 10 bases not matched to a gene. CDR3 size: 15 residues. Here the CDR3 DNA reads TGTGCCAGCCTCCCGAGGCGGGAGGATCAAGAGACCCAGTACTTC. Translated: CASLPRREDQETQYF.

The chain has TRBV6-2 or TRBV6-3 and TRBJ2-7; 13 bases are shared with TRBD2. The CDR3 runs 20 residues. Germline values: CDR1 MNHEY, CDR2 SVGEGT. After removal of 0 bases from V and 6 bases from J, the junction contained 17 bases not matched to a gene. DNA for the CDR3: TGTGCCAGCAGTTACTCAACCGGACTAGCGGGGGTCTCTAGGCTCGCCGAGCAGTACTTC. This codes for CASSYSTGLAGVSRLAEQYF.

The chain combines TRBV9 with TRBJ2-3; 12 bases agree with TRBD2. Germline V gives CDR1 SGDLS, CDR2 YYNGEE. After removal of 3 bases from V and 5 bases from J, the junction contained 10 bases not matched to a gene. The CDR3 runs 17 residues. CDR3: CASSAVGLAGGRDTQYF. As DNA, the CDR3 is TGTGCCAGCAGCGCCGTCGGGCTAGCGGGGGGGCGAGATACGCAGTATTTT.

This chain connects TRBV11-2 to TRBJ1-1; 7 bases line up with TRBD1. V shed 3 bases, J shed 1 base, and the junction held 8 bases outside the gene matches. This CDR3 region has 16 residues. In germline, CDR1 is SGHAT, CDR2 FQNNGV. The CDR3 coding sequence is TGTGCCAGCAGCTTCTTCGGGACAGAACCGAACACTGAAGCTTTCTTT. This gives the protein CASSFFGTEPNTEAFF.

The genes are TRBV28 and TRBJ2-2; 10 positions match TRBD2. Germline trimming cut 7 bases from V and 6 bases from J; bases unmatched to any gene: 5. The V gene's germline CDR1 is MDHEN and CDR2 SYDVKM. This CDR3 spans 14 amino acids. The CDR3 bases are TGTGCCAGCACACTAGCGGGAAACCCCGGGGAGCTGTTTTTT. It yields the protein CASTLAGNPGELFF. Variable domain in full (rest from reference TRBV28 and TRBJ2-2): DVKVTQSSRYLVKRTGEKVFLECVQDMDHENMFWYRQDPGLGLRLIYFSYDVKMKEKGDIPEGYSVSREKKERFSLILESASTNQTSMYLCASTLAGNPGELFFGEGSRLTVL.

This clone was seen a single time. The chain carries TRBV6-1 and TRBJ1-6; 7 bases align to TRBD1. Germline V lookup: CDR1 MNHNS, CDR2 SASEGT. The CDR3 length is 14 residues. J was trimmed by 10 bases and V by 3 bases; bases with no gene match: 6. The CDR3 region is CASSDRQGGSPLHF. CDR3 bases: TGTGCCAGCAGTGATAGACAGGGCGGCTCACCCCTCCACTTT.

The chain's CDR3 is CASSLESGQLNEKLFF. The CDR3 nucleotides read TGTGCCAGCAGCCTAGAATCGGGACAGCTCAATGAAAAACTGTTTTTT. The chain combines TRBV3-1 (or the pseudogene TRBV3-2) with TRBJ1-4, with TRBD1 matching over 7 bases. The trim removed 4 bases at V and 5 bases at J, leaving 10 bases unmatched. CDR1 LGHDT and CDR2 YNNKEL come from the germline V gene (reference sequence). The CDR3 length is 16 residues.

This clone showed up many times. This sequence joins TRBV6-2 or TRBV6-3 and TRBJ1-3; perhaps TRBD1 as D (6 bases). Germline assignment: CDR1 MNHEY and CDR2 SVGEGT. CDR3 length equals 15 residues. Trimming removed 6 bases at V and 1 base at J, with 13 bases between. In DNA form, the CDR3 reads TGTGCCAGCAGCCTCCGGACAGCGTCTGGAAACACCATATATTTT. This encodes CASSLRTASGNTIYF.

CDR3 in DNA: TGCACCGACCGGGACAGCGAAACACAAGAGACCCAGTACTTC. This codes for CTDRDSETQETQYF. J is TRBJ2-5 and V is TRBV29-1, with 7 bases that match TRBD1. Germline V gives CDR1 SQVTM, CDR2 ANQGSEA. The CDR3 covers 14 residues.

The CDR3 coding sequence is TGTGCCAGCTCAAATAGCGGGAGGGCTTACAATGAGCAGTTCTTC. Its protein product is CASSNSGRAYNEQFF. The J gene is TRBJ2-1, the V gene TRBV18; 11 positions match TRBD2. Germline V lookup: CDR1 KGHSH, CDR2 LQKENI. J gave up 4 bases and V 5 bases, and 4 bases lay outside the gene matches. The CDR3 covers 15 residues.

The CDR3 spells CASSYVGNTIYF. The CDR3 bases are TGTGCCAGCAGCTATGTCGGAAACACCATATATTTT. This chain links TRBV6-2 or TRBV6-3 with TRBJ1-3; D ambiguous. The CDR3 length is 12 residues. V lost 6 bases, J lost 4 bases, and 7 bases lay in between. Germline assignment: CDR1 MNHEY and CDR2 SVGEGT.

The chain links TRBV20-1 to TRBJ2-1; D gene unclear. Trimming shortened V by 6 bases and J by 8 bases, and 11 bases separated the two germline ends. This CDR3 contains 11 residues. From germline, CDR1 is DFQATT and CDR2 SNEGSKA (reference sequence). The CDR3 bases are TGCAGTGCACCGCGGTCTTATGAGCAGTTCTTC. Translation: CSAPRSYEQFF.

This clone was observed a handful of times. DNA for the CDR3: TGCAGCGTCGCTAGGGGGACAGCTTTCTTT. It encodes CSVARGTAFF. The rearrangement joins TRBV29-1 to TRBJ1-1, with TRBD1 as a possible D gene (6 bases). CDR3 length equals 10 residues. V was trimmed by 6 bases and J by 10 bases, leaving 12 bases between them. Germline V gene lookup returns CDR1 SQVTM and CDR2 ANQGSEA. Full variable domain (missing parts from reference TRBV29-1 and TRBJ1-1): SAVISQKPSRDICQRGTSLTIQCQVDSQVTMMFWYRQQPGQSLTLIATANQGSEATYESGFVIDKFPISRPNLTFSTLTVSNMSPEDSSIYLCSVARGTAFFGQGTRLTVV.

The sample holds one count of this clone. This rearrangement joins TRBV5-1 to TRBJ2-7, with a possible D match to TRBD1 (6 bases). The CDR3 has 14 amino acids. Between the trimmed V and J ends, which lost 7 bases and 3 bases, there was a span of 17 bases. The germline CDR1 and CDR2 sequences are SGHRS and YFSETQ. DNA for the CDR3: TGCGCCAGCGGCAGGACGGGACAAGGCTACGAGCAGTACTTC. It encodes CASGRTGQGYEQYF.

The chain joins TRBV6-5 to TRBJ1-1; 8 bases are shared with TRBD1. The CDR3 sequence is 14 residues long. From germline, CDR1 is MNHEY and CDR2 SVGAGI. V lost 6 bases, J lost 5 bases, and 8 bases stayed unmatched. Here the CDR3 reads CASRVQGGRTEAFF. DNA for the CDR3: TGTGCCAGCAGGGTACAGGGGGGACGGACTGAAGCTTTCTTT.

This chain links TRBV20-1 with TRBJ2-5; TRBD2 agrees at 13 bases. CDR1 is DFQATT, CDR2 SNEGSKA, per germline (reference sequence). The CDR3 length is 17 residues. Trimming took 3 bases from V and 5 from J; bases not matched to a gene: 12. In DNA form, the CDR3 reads TGCAGTGCTAGTCCGACTAGCGGGGGGTTATCAAGCGAGACCCAGTACTTC. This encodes CSASPTSGGLSSETQYF.

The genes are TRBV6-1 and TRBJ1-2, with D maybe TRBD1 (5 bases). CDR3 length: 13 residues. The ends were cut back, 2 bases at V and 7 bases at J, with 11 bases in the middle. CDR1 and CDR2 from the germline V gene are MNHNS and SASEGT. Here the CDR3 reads CASSEKGVGGYTF. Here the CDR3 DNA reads TGTGCCAGCAGTGAAAAAGGGGTAGGTGGCTACACCTTC.

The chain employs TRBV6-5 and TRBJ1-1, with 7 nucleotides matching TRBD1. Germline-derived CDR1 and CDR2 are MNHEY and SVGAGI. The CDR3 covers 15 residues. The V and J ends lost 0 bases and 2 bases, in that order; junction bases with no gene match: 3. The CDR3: CASSYSKGANTEAFF. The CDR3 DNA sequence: TGTGCCAGCAGTTACTCGAAGGGGGCTAACACTGAAGCTTTCTTT.

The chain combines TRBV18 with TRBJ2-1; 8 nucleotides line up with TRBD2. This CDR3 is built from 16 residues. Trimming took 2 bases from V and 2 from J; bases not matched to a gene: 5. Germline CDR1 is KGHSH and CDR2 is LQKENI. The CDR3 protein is CASSPTSGGPYNEQFF. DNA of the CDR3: TGTGCCAGCTCACCAACCAGCGGGGGACCCTACAATGAGCAGTTCTTC.